The 8 T cell receptor beta chains below were found in one sample sequenced in a study of CD8+ T cells in alopecia areata. Reverse transcription of extracted RNA yielded cDNA, which provided the sequencing template. The repertoire was sequenced with immunoSEQ multiplex PCR; TCRdb's copy has only in-frame clones and lacks some. This sample has 1,500 to 2,500 clones, each found more than once. The sequencing sample was made of lesional skin. Every receptor here comes from a C3H/HeJ mouse with alopecia areata. MHC haplotype here: H2-k.

This clone was seen a few times. The gene symbols are mouse symbols. The read terminates 4 residues before the CDR3 end, so the remaining end is supplied by the germline J gene. This chain connects TRBV13-2 to TRBJ1-1; D possibly corresponds to TRBD1 (5 bases). CDR3 length equals 13 residues. Germline CDR1 is NNHNN and CDR2 is SYGAGS (reference sequence). CDR3 sequence reads: CASGGDWGAEVFF. CDR3 bases read: TGTGCCAGCGGGGGGGACTGGGGGGCA.

This clone was observed many times. The germline and genes are mouse ones. The read terminates 4 residues before the CDR3 end, so the remaining end is supplied by the germline J gene. The chain has TRBV13-3 and TRBJ2-7, with D tentatively TRBD1 (6 bases). The CDR3 is 13 amino acids. V lost 5 bases and J 3 bases, leaving 12 bases between the germline ends. Germline assignment: CDR1 NNHDY and CDR2 SYVADS. Here the CDR3 reads CASRTGKNYEQYF. Incomplete CDR3 DNA: TGTGCCAGCAGGACAGGAAAAAACTAT.

This clone was picked up many times. TCRdb and the translated DNA give different amino acids at residue 8; the protein presented here is the one translated from the DNA. Gene names and germline refer to mouse. The read is 3 residues too short to cover the CDR3 end, so that end is filled in from the germline J gene. V usage is TRBV1 and J usage is TRBJ1-3, with 8 positions matching TRBD1. CDR1 and CDR2 from the germline V gene are NSQYPW and LRSPGD (reference sequence). This CDR3 has 11 residues. This CDR3 reads CVRGPGNTLYF. The CDR3 bases that were read are TGCGTCAGGGGGCCTGGAAATACG.

This clone showed up just a few times. Its ends do not fully match the called genes, so a read error is possible. These gene names are mouse names. With the read ending 4 residues before the CDR3 end, the germline J gene is used to fill in that end. This rearrangement joins TRBV19 to TRBJ2-5, with D tentatively TRBD1 (6 bases). This CDR3 has 15 residues. Germline V gene data show CDR1 as FNHDT and CDR2 as SITEND (reference sequence). The DNA read from the CDR3 is TGTGCCAGCAGCATAGGGGAGGGGGTCCGGGAC. This codes for CASSIGEGVRD. The whole CDR3 is CASSIGEGVRDTQYF.

This clone showed up many times. Genes and germline are mouse. The sequence runs out 4 residues before the end of the CDR3; the remainder is reconstructed from the germline J gene. The rearrangement links TRBV16 to TRBJ1-1, with 7 bases fitting TRBD1. V trimming: 4 bases; J trimming: 3 bases; junction bases outside the gene matches: 5. Germline V gene data show CDR1 as SGHSA and CDR2 as FRNQAP. CDR3 length: 14 residues. The DNA read from the CDR3 is TGTGCAAGCAGCTACAGGGGCGGGGACACA. This sequence encodes CASSYRGGDT. Given in full, the CDR3 is CASSYRGGDTEVFF.

This clone is labeled medium-sized (0.01 to 0.1%). The listed genes are named as in mouse. The read stops 4 residues short of the end of the CDR3; the missing end is completed from the germline J gene. V is TRBV17 and J is TRBJ2-5; 13 bases line up with TRBD2. The CDR3 extends over 16 amino acids. Germline-derived CDR1 and CDR2 are MNHDT and YYDKIL. Here the CDR3 reads CASSNLGLGGRDTQYF. The sequenced part of the CDR3 DNA is TGTGCTAGCAGTAACCTCGGACTGGGGGGGCGGGAC.

This clone is medium-sized in the sample. Gene names are mouse gene names. The observed sequence ends 4 residues before the CDR3 terminus, with the missing tail filled in from the germline J gene. The chain uses TRBV17 and TRBJ2-5; TRBD2 aligns across 8 bases. Germline CDR1 and CDR2: MNHDT and YYDKIL. The CDR3 is 14 amino acids. V shed 3 bases and J 2 bases; nucleotides not matched to a gene: 1. CDR3 DNA (partial): TGTGCTAGCAGTAGTGGGGGGGTCCAAGAC. Protein product: CASSSGGVQD. In full, the CDR3 reads CASSSGGVQDTQYF.

This clone was seen ten or more times. Gene names refer to mouse genes. The CDR3 is cut off 4 residues early in the read; its end comes from the germline J gene. The rearrangement uses TRBV1 and TRBJ2-5; 12 bases are shared with TRBD2. This CDR3 contains 15 residues. Looked up from germline, CDR1 is NSQYPW and CDR2 is LRSPGD (reference sequence). J gave up 3 bases and V 4 bases, and 2 bases lay outside the gene matches. CDR3 residues: CTCSEGLGGQDTQYF. The part of the CDR3 DNA that was read is TGCACCTGCAGTGAGGGACTGGGGGGACAAGAC.